This T cell receptor (beta chain) appears in the sequencing data of a study of cytomegalovirus exposure and HLA in healthy donors. Note on this clone: What it binds is unknown.

60 Vbeta and 13 Jbeta primers were used in PCR. The protocol was immunoSEQ multiplex PCR, while the TCRdb copy is restricted to in-frame clones and leaves out a portion. This table holds more than 85,000 clones, over 60% found once. The germline CDR1 and CDR2 sequences are SGHDT and YYEEEE. The V end was cut by 3 bases, the J end by 2 bases, with 3 bases between. The CDR3 contains 11 residues. General observations from the study: Cytomegalovirus association was listed for under 200 TCR beta chains.

The chain combines TRBV5-6 with TRBJ2-7; D remains ambiguous. The source of this sequence is a woman aged 55-75 years in good health and CMV-seropositive. Sequencing was performed on PBMCs. The CDR3 sequence is CASSSAYEQYF. In nucleotides, the CDR3 is TGTGCCAGCAGCTCCGCCTACGAGCAGTACTTC.